The 16 T cell receptor beta chains listed next were all sequenced from one sample in a study of beta chain features in type 1 diabetes. Expressed TCRB transcripts were sequenced because the entire RNA isolate underwent reverse transcription. Using immunoSEQ multiplex PCR, the repertoire was profiled, and TCRdb retains in-frame clones only, with some absent. The sample has roughly 500,000 clones, roughly 10% seen once. The sample was naive CD4+ T cells from blood. All receptors derive from a woman aged 18-29 years in good health.

The chain employs TRBV9 and TRBJ2-7, with a possible D match to TRBD1 (6 bases). This CDR3 has 12 amino acids. Germline assignment: CDR1 SGDLS and CDR2 YYNGEE. Trimming removed 4 bases at V and 6 bases at J, with 11 bases between. The CDR3 DNA sequence: TGTGCCAGCAGCCAGGGGACCGGCGAGCAGTACTTC. As protein: CASSQGTGEQYF.

A word on this clone: One end of the junction varies from germline; a read error may be responsible. The chain carries TRBV7-9 and TRBJ2-3; the match to TRBD1 covers 9 bases. The length of the CDR3 is 15 residues. Per germline, CDR1 SEHNR and CDR2 FQNEAQ (reference sequence). In DNA, the CDR3 is TGTGCCAGCAGATTAGGGACAGGGATCACAGATACGCAGTATTTT. Residues: CASRLGTGITDTQYF.

This clone was counted a few times. J is TRBJ1-6 and V is TRBV9, with D perhaps matching TRBD1 (5 bases). The CDR3 consists of 16 residues. V dropped 0 bases and J dropped 4 bases, with 11 bases sitting between them. Per germline, CDR1 SGDLS and CDR2 YYNGEE. CDR3 DNA sequence: TGTGCCAGCAGCGTAGCGGGGACGGATTATAATTCACCCCTCCACTTT. Protein: CASSVAGTDYNSPLHF.

There are a few counts of this clone. In the same sample, other DNA sequences code for this CDR3. V and J are TRBV18 and TRBJ2-5; D gene unclear. Germline V gene lookup returns CDR1 KGHSH and CDR2 LQKENI. V was pared by 2 bases and J by 5 bases, with 9 bases between. The CDR3 has 13 residues. This chain's CDR3 is CASSPALQETQYF. The CDR3 DNA follows: TGTGCCAGCTCACCAGCCCTCCAGGAGACCCAGTACTTC.

Only a few counts were recorded for this clone. The chain joins TRBV23-1 to TRBJ2-4; a possible D gene is TRBD1 (6 bases). TRBV23-1 is assigned to the ORF class and has an uncertain function. V was pared by 2 bases and J by 0 bases, with 17 bases between. The CDR3 length is 18 residues. CDR3 sequence (DNA): TGCGCCAGCAGTCAACCTGATGGGACATTTCTAGCCAAAAACATTCAGTACTTC. Its protein is CASSQPDGTFLAKNIQYF.

In this sample, this clone turned up a few times. This sequence joins TRBV14 and TRBJ1-5; D is ambiguous. V lost 4 bases and J 5 bases, leaving 12 bases between the germline ends. The CDR3 has 14 amino acids. Germline values: CDR1 SGHDN, CDR2 FVKESK. The CDR3 spells CASSRRVVDQPQHF. DNA of the CDR3: TGTGCCAGCAGCCGAAGGGTCGTGGATCAGCCCCAGCATTTT. Variable domain in full (rest from reference TRBV14 and TRBJ1-5): EAGVTQFPSHSVIEKGQTVTLRCDPISGHDNLYWYRRVMGKEIKFLLHFVKESKQDESGMPNNRFLAERTGGTYSTLKVQPAELEDSGVYFCASSRRVVDQPQHFGDGTRLSIL.

This clone was observed a handful of times. CDR3 protein: CAISDQNSPLHF. The CDR3 bases are TGTGCCATCAGTGACCAGAATTCACCCCTCCACTTT. V gene TRBV10-3 combines with J gene TRBJ1-6; D remains unclear. The CDR3 length is 12 residues. Trimming shortened V by 3 bases and J by 7 bases, and 4 bases separated the two germline ends. Germline CDR1 and CDR2: ENHRY and SYGVKD.

This clone was observed a few times. The chain is built from TRBV10-3 and TRBJ2-7; 7 nucleotides agree with TRBD2. The CDR3 is 13 amino acids. The J segment lost 3 bases and the V segment lost 4 bases, leaving 3 bases of the junction unmatched. CDR1 and CDR2 (germline): ENHRY, SYGVKD. The CDR3 protein is CAISVGGYYEQYF. The CDR3 bases are TGTGCCATCAGTGTGGGGGGGTACTACGAGCAGTACTTC.

This clone was recorded a few times. The same CDR3 can be traced to other DNA sequences in this sample. The gene calls are TRBV7-2 and TRBJ2-3; D is unclear. Germline V gene lookup returns CDR1 SGHTA and CDR2 FQGNSA. The CDR3 is 14 residues long. V was pared by 0 bases and J by 5 bases, with 9 bases between. The CDR3 nucleotides are TGTGCCAGCAGCTTAGCGCTAAGGGTAGATACGCAGTATTTT. It codes for CASSLALRVDTQYF.

The chain has TRBV4-1 and TRBJ2-7; D assignment may be TRBD1 or TRBD2 (5 bases each). V was pared by 3 bases and J by 8 bases, with 20 bases between. From germline, CDR1 is MGHRA and CDR2 YSYEKL. The CDR3 spans 15 residues. Here the CDR3 reads CASSHNAGAAQKQYV. CDR3 coding DNA: TGCGCCAGCAGCCACAATGCCGGGGCAGCCCAGAAGCAGTACGTC.

The table lists this clone with a few counts. The chain joins TRBV4-2 to TRBJ1-1, with 9 bases matching TRBD1. Germline loops: CDR1 LGHNA, CDR2 YNFKEQ. V shed 5 bases, J shed 5 bases, and the junction held 9 bases outside the gene matches. The CDR3 spans 15 residues. The CDR3 protein is CASSYTQGAGTEAFF. CDR3 sequence (DNA): TGTGCCAGCAGCTACACACAGGGGGCTGGTACTGAAGCTTTCTTT.

This clone has just a few counts. The sample carries other DNA sequences with the same CDR3. The chain links TRBV28 to TRBJ2-3; D call uncertain. The germline gives CDR1 MDHEN, CDR2 SYDVKM. The V and J ends lost 5 bases and 3 bases respectively, with 6 bases between them. The CDR3 runs to 12 residues. This CDR3 is CASSLGTDTQYF. The CDR3 DNA sequence: TGTGCCAGCAGTCTGGGGACAGATACGCAGTATTTT.

This clone showed up just a few times. Different DNA sequences within this sample yield the same CDR3. V and J are TRBV18 and TRBJ2-3; 8 nucleotides line up with TRBD1. Germline lookup yields CDR1 KGHSH and CDR2 LQKENI. The ends lost 2 bases at V and 1 base at J; junction bases unmatched: 2. CDR3 length equals 15 residues. The CDR3 region has the DNA TGTGCCAGCTCACCAGACAGGGGAGGCACAGATACGCAGTATTTT. It is translated as CASSPDRGGTDTQYF.

This clone was seen only a few times. The chain uses TRBV4-3 and TRBJ2-1; 14 bases align to TRBD2. Per germline, CDR1 LGHNA and CDR2 YSLEER. The V and J ends lost 0 bases and 7 bases, in that order; junction bases with no gene match: 2. This CDR3 comprises 16 residues. The CDR3 bases are TGCGCCAGCAGCCAAGAGGGGACTAGCGGGAGTAATGAGCAGTTCTTC. Its protein is CASSQEGTSGSNEQFF.

A few counts support this clone. The J gene is TRBJ2-7, the V gene TRBV7-9; D ambiguous. The V end was cut by 5 bases, the J end by 4 bases, with 21 bases between. CDR3 length: 16 residues. Germline V gene lookup returns CDR1 SEHNR and CDR2 FQNEAQ (reference sequence). Here the CDR3 DNA reads TGTGCCAGCAGCAATAGCCGGCAGCGCGAGAGTTACGAGCAGTACTTC. Translation gives CASSNSRQRESYEQYF. Drawing the rest from reference TRBV7-9 and TRBJ2-7, the complete variable domain is DTGVSQNPRHKITKRGQNVTFRCDPISEHNRLYWYRQTLGQGPEFLTYFQNEAQLEKSRLLSDRFSAERPKGSFSTLEIQRTEQGDSAMYLCASSNSRQRESYEQYFGPGTRLTVT.

The genes are TRBV7-2 and TRBJ2-6; D could derive from TRBD1 or TRBD2 (5 bases each). Germline lookup yields CDR1 SGHTA and CDR2 FQGNSA. CDR3 length: 16 amino acids. V was pared by 3 bases and J by 4 bases, with 13 bases between. The CDR3 spells CASSLVGAPGANVLTF. CDR3 DNA sequence: TGTGCCAGCAGCTTGGTCGGGGCTCCCGGGGCCAACGTCCTGACTTTC.